The clone carrying this T cell receptor (beta chain) was observed once. This entry comes from a study of blood T cell repertoires in COVID-19. For the study at large: Samples of COVID-19 (acute and convalescent) were obtained from the United States, Italy and Spain. From T cells, B-cell-depleted T cells, or PBMCs came the material, which was cDNA or gDNA.

In the original analysis: The assay estimated nucleated cells by amplifying reference gene primers. Assay: immunoSEQ multiplex PCR; the TCRdb copy retains only in-frame clones and omits some. That table furnishes V, J and clone size, whereas the DNA furnished D and trimming. The sample carries 150,000 to 200,000 clones, 82% recorded once. V was pared by 2 bases and J by 7 bases, with 5 bases of the junction left unmatched. This CDR3 is built from 15 residues. Germline CDR1 and CDR2: MNHEY and SVGEGT. This sequence was found in a woman in her seventies with acute or convalescent COVID-19. The chain has TRBV6-2 or TRBV6-3 and TRBJ1-1; 12 bases match TRBD1. Sequencing was carried out using peripheral blood. For the CDR3, the DNA is TGTGCCAGCAGTTACGATGGGACAGGGGGCGGTGAAGCTTTCTTT. It is translated as CASSYDGTGGGEAFF.